This TCR beta chain appears in the sequencing data of a study of early T cells in non-severe SARS-CoV-2 infection. Study background: Bulk RNA taken from unsorted whole blood was sequenced, leaving chains unpaired.

Study outcomes and limitations: Missing private and CD4 specificities, VDJdb matching favored anti-spike CD8 responses.

This clonotype was picked up a small number of times. What it binds is not known. The junction and the germline gene differ at one end; a read error may be behind it. Unique molecular identifiers were affixed to single, distinct cDNA molecules. TCRdb analysed the 5' RACE reads with MiXCR anew, one entry per CDR3 protein. The table shows nearly 110,000 distinct CDR3 sequences, with more than 9.5% occurring only once. The sequenced sample consisted of whole blood. This receptor was obtained from an adult who was a healthcare worker with PCR-confirmed SARS-CoV-2 infection or an uninfected control (not recorded which).

The CDR3 is CASSELGSRAF. The CDR3 DNA reads TGTGCCAGCAGTGAATTGGGGAGCAGGGCCTTC. This chain joins TRBV2 and TRBJ2-7; D possibly uses TRBD1 or TRBD2 (5 bases each). The CDR3 runs 11 residues. Germline CDR1 reads SNHLY; CDR2 reads FYNNEI.